This TCR beta chain was profiled in a study of prognosis after radiotherapy for stage I lung cancer. Findings of the study overall: Tumor specificity of the expanded TCR clones was not determined. Reports indicated that TRBV and TRBJ gene usage differed between patients with and without metastases, including differences in about nine V and a couple of J genes after SBRT.

On this clonotype itself: Its specificity is unknown.

With 1 base removed from V and 0 bases from J, the gap between germline ends came to 13 bases. The CDR3 spans 16 residues. Per the germline V gene, CDR1 is DFQATT and CDR2 is SNEGSKA (reference sequence). Using two-round multiplex PCR, the authors amplified TCR beta CDR3 from genomic DNA. Gene-specific primers for each TRBV and TRBJ gene drove first-round PCR. TCRdb reanalysed the multiplex PCR reads using MiXCR and keeps one entry per CDR3 protein. The data show roughly 26,000 distinct CDR3 sequences, with about 32% seen just once and about 32% held by the top ten. The source was PBMCs, collected before or after stereotactic body radiation therapy (not recorded which). The clonotype originates from a donor at least 50 years old with non-small cell lung cancer. The rearrangement uses TRBV20-1 and TRBJ1-3; D unclear. For the CDR3, the DNA is TGCAGTGCTAGAGGCCGGCCCCCGGACTCTGGAAACACCATATATTTT. Protein: CSARGRPPDSGNTIYF.